Listed below are T cell receptor beta chains from one sample, sequenced in a study of blood T cell repertoires in COVID-19. Method: immunoSEQ multiplex PCR; TCRdb's copy keeps in-frame clones and lacks some. The sample carries 130,000 to 150,000 clones, around 84% recorded once. Sequencing was carried out using peripheral blood. Source of these receptors: a man in his 60s with active or convalescent COVID-19. The CDR3 runs from the conserved cysteine through the conserved F or W. A D gene is named only where the DNA matches it firmly. For some rows the clone size is stated as once, few or many, or as a class when expanded; others skip it.

J gene,clone size,V gene,D gene,CDR3 DNA,CDR3 protein
TRBJ2-3,-,TRBV7-2,TRBD1,TGTGCCAGCAGCCCAGGACAGGGGCGCGCAGATACGCAGTATTTT,CASSPGQGRADTQYF
TRBJ2-7,once,TRBV9,-,TGTGCCAGCAGCGGGGGCGAGGACTACGAGCAGTACTTC,CASSGGEDYEQYF
TRBJ1-1,-,TRBV29-1,-,TGCAGCGTTGAAGTTTTGCCAGGGGTTATGAACACTGAAGCTTTCTTT,CSVEVLPGVMNTEAFF
TRBJ2-5,-,TRBV30,-,TGTGCCTGGAGCCTTCTATTCGGGGAGACCCAGTACTTC,CAWSLLFGETQYF
TRBJ2-2,few,TRBV5-5,-,TGTGCCAGCAGCCCATTCGGACTGAACACCGGGGAGCTGTTTTTT,CASSPFGLNTGELFF
TRBJ2-3,-,TRBV5-1,TRBD2,TGCGCCAGCAGCTTGAGGGCGGGAGGGCTAAGAGATACGCAGTATTTT,CASSLRAGGLRDTQYF
TRBJ2-7,-,TRBV7-2,TRBD2,TGTGCCAGCAGCTTAGCGGCTAGCGGTACCTCCTACGAGCAGTACTTC,CASSLAASGTSYEQYF
TRBJ2-7,-,TRBV29-1,-,TGCAGCGTTGCGGGGGTACCCGGACTCGACGAGCAGTACTTC,CSVAGVPGLDEQYF
TRBJ1-2,once,TRBV15,-,TGTGCCACCAGCAGATTTGAAGCCAACTATGGCTACACCTTC,CATSRFEANYGYTF
TRBJ1-1,-,TRBV28,-,TGTGCCAGCAGCCAAATCCAGGGGCAGAACACTGAAGCTTTCTTT,CASSQIQGQNTEAFF